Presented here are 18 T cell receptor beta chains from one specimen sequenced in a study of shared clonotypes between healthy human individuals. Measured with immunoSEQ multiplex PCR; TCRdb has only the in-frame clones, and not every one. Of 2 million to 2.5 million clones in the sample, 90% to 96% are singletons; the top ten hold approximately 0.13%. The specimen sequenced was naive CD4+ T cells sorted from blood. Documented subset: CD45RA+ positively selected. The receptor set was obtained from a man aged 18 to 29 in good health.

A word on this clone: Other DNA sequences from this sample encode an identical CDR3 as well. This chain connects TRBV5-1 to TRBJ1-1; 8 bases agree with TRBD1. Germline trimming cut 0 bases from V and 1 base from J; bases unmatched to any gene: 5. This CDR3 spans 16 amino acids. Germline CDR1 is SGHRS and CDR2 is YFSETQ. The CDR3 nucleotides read TGCGCCAGCAGCTTGGGGGGGACAGGCCAGAACACTGAAGCTTTCTTT. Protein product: CASSLGGTGQNTEAFF.

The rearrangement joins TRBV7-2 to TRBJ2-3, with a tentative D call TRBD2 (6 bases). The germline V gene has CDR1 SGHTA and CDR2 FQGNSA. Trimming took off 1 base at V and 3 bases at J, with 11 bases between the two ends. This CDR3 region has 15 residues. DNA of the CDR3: TGTGCCAGCAGCTTAGGACTAGGGCGAACAGATACGCAGTATTTT. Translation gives CASSLGLGRTDTQYF.

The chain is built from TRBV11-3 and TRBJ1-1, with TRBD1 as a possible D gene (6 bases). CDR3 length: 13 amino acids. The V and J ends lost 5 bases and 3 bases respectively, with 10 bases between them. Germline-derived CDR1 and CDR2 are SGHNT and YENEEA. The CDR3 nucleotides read TGTGCCAGCAGCGCGGAGGGGGACACTGAAGCTTTCTTT. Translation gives CASSAEGDTEAFF.

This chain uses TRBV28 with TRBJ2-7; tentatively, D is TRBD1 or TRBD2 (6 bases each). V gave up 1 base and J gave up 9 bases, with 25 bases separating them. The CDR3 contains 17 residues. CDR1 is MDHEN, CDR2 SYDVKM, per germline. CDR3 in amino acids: CASSLSKGGQPGGGQYF. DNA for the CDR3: TGTGCCAGCAGTTTATCAAAAGGAGGACAGCCCGGAGGGGGGCAGTACTTC.

CDR3 in amino acids: CASSLVPLADTQYF. The CDR3 DNA reads TGCGCCAGCAGCTTGGTCCCCCTCGCGGATACGCAGTATTTT. The chain is built from TRBV5-1 and TRBJ2-3, with unresolved D. The CDR3 runs to 14 residues. V was trimmed by 0 bases and J by 6 bases, leaving 11 bases between them. The germline CDR1 and CDR2 sequences are SGHRS and YFSETQ.

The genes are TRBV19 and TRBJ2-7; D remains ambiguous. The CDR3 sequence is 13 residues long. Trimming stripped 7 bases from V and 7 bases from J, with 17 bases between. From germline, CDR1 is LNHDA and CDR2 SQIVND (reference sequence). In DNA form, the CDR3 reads TGTGCCAGTACCAGGAAGGGCCTTTTAGAGCAGTACTTC. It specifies CASTRKGLLEQYF.

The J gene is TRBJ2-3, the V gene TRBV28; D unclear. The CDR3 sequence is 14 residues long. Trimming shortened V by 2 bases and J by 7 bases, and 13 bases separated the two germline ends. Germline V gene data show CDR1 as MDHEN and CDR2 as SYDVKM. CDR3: CASSLPGGFYTQYF. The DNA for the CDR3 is TGTGCCAGCAGTTTACCAGGCGGCTTTTATACGCAGTATTTT.

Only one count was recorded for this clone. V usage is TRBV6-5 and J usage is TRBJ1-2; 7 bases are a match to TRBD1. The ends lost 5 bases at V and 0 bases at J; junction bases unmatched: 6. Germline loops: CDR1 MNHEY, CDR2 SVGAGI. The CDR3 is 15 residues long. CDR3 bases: TGTGCCAGCAGTCGGTCCGGGACAGCTAACTATGGCTACACCTTC. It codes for CASSRSGTANYGYTF.

CDR3 sequence reads: CASSLKGTPTDTQYF. The DNA of the CDR3 is TGTGCCAGCAGTTTAAAGGGGACTCCCACAGATACGCAGTATTTT. The gene calls are TRBV28 and TRBJ2-3; D possibly corresponds to TRBD2 (6 bases). Germline CDR1 and CDR2: MDHEN and SYDVKM. With 2 bases removed from V and 2 bases from J, the gap between germline ends came to 11 bases. This CDR3 is built from 15 residues.

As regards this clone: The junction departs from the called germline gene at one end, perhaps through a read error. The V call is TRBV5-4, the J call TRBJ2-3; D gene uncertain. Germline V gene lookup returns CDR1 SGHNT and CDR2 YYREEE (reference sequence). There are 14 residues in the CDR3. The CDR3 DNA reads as TGTGCCAGCAGCTTGGCTGGAGCTTCAGAGACGCAGTATTTT. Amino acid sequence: CASSLAGASETQYF. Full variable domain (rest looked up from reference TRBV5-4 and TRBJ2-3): ETGVTQSPTHLIKTRGQQVTLRCSSQSGHNTVSWYQQALGQGPQFIFQYYREEENGRGNFPPRFSGLQFPNYSSELNVNALELDDSALYLCASSLAGASETQYFGPGTRLTVL.

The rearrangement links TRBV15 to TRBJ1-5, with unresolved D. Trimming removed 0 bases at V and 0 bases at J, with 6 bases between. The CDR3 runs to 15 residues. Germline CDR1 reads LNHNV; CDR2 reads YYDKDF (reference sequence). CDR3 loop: CATSRDSYSNQPQHF. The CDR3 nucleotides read TGTGCCACCAGCAGAGATTCGTATAGCAATCAGCCCCAGCATTTT.

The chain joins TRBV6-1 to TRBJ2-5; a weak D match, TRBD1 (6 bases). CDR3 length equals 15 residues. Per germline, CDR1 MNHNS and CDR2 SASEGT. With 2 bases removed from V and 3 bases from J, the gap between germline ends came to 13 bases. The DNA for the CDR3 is TGTGCCAGCAGTGAAAGGTGGACAGTCAAAGAGACCCAGTACTTC. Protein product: CASSERWTVKETQYF.

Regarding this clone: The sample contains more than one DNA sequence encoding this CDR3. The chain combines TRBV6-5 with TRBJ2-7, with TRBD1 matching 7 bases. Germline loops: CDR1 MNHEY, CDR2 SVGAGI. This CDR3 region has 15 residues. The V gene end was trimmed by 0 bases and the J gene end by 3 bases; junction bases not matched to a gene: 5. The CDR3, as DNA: TGTGCCAGCAGTTACTCGGGCAGGGGGAACTACGAGCAGTACTTC. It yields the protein CASSYSGRGNYEQYF.

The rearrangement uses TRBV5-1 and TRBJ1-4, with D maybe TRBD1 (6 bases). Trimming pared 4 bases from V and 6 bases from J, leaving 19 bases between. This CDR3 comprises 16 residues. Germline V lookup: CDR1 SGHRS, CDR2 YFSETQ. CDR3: CASSMPLGGQDEKLFF. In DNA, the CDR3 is TGCGCCAGCAGCATGCCCCTCGGGGGGCAAGATGAAAAACTGTTTTTT.

CDR3 amino acids: CARSFGTASYEQYF. In nucleotides, the CDR3 is TGTGCCAGAAGCTTCGGGACAGCCTCCTACGAGCAGTACTTC. The rearrangement links TRBV5-3 to TRBJ2-7; 7 bases align to TRBD1. TRBV5-3 is sorted into the ORF group, with uncertain function. V shed 2 bases and J 0 bases; nucleotides not matched to a gene: 2. The CDR3 is 14 amino acids.

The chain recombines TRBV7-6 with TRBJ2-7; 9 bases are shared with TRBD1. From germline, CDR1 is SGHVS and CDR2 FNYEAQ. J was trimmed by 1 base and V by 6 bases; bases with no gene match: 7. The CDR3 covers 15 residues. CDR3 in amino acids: CASSSGTGPSYEQYF. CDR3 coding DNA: TGTGCCAGCAGTTCCGGGACAGGGCCTTCCTACGAGCAGTACTTC.

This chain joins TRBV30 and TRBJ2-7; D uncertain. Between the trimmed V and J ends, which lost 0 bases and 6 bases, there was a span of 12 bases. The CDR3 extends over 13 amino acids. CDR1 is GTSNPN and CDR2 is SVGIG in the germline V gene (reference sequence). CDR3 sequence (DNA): TGTGCCTGGAGTGTACGAGCCGCCGCCGAGCAGTACTTC. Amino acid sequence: CAWSVRAAAEQYF.

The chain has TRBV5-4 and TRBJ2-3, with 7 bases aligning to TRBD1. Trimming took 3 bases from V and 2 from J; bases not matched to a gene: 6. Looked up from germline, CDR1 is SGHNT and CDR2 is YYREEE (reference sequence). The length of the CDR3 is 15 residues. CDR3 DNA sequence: TGTGCCAGCAGCTACCGGGACAGAACCACAGATACGCAGTATTTT. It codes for CASSYRDRTTDTQYF.